The 7 T cell receptor beta chains below were found in one sample sequenced in a study of T-cell memory formation after mild COVID-19. TCRdb redid the calling of the 5' RACE reads with MiXCR, one entry per CDR3 protein. Among 150,000 or so distinct CDR3 sequences listed, approximately 26% were seen once. Material for sequencing was PBMCs or a T cell subset sorted from them (not recorded which). All receptors come from an adult woman who had mild COVID-19 (a few samples of this study predate the infection). Cell type and time point are not known.

The chain carries TRBV20-1 and TRBJ2-1; no clear D gene. Trimming removed 5 bases from V and 0 bases from J, with 11 bases in between. Germline assignment: CDR1 DFQATT and CDR2 SNEGSKA (reference sequence). This CDR3 comprises 14 residues. Written as DNA, the CDR3 is TGCAGTGCTCCTGGCGTGGTCTCCTACAATGAGCAGTTCTTC. The encoded protein is CSAPGVVSYNEQFF.

CDR3 sequence (DNA): TGTGCCAGCATCCAAGCGGCAGGGGGCTTGAATGAGCAGTTCTTC. Translated: CASIQAAGGLNEQFF. This chain joins TRBV12-3 or TRBV12-4 and TRBJ2-1; 8 nucleotides align to TRBD1. V trimming: 7 bases; J trimming: 7 bases; junction bases outside the gene matches: 12. This CDR3 has 15 amino acids.

This clonotype was counted a few times. The rearrangement links TRBV12-3 or TRBV12-4 to TRBJ1-6; 7 bases align to TRBD1. The CDR3 spans 14 residues. The trim removed 5 bases at V and 10 bases at J, leaving 8 bases unmatched. The CDR3 DNA sequence: TGTGCCAGCAGTCCGACAGGGTGGGGATCACCCCTCCACTTT. This encodes CASSPTGWGSPLHF.

This clonotype has at least ten counts. The chain carries TRBV29-1 and TRBJ1-2; 7 bases line up with TRBD1. V shed 3 bases, J shed 8 bases, and the junction held 3 bases outside the gene matches. The germline V gene has CDR1 SQVTM and CDR2 ANQGSEA. The CDR3 runs to 11 residues. CDR3: CSVERDSGYTF. CDR3 bases: TGCAGCGTTGAGAGGGACAGCGGCTACACCTTC.

The genes are TRBV24-1 and TRBJ2-1, with D possibly being TRBD2 (5 bases). Germline V gives CDR1 KGHDR, CDR2 SFDVKD. This CDR3 has 13 residues. The V and J ends lost 3 bases and 7 bases respectively, with 9 bases between them. CDR3 DNA sequence: TGTGCCACCAGTGATAGTAGCGCTAATGAGCAGTTCTTC. Its translation is CATSDSSANEQFF.

The chain combines TRBV7-8 with TRBJ1-1, with 7 nucleotides matching TRBD1. CDR3 length: 14 amino acids. The V gene's germline CDR1 is SGHVS and CDR2 FQNEAQ. J gave up 6 bases and V 6 bases, and 10 bases lay outside the gene matches. CDR3 DNA: TGTGCCAGCAGTTTCACAGGGGATAGCGCTGAAGCTTTCTTT. It codes for CASSFTGDSAEAFF.

This clonotype was counted a few times. This chain uses TRBV12-3 or TRBV12-4 with TRBJ2-7; D unclear. This CDR3 contains 14 residues. V shed 4 bases and J shed 2 bases, with 12 bases lying between them. The CDR3 loop reads CASSSPSTPYEQYF. The CDR3 DNA follows: TGTGCCAGCAGTTCTCCGTCGACCCCCTACGAGCAGTACTTC.